This T cell receptor beta chain comes out of a study of CD8+ T cells in alopecia areata. Once RNA had been extracted, it was reverse transcribed into cDNA to act as the sequencing template. Data came from immunoSEQ multiplex PCR; TCRdb stores just in-frame clones and leaves some out. Seen here are some 150,000 clones, less than 65% observed once, and the top ten hold 35% to 40%. Trimming cost V 6 bases and J 8 bases; bases outside gene matches: 10. The CDR3 is 16 amino acids. Germline V lookup: CDR1 SNHLY, CDR2 FYNNEI. The sequencing sample was made of CD8+ T cells sorted from blood. The TCR sequence derives from a human donor in good health. The chain couples TRBV2 to TRBJ2-1, with 13 bases lining up with TRBD2. In nucleotides, the CDR3 is TGTGCCAGCAGAGGGACTAGCGGGGCCCCTCCCCATGAGCAGTTCTTC. Amino acids: CASRGTSGAPPHEQFF.